This T cell receptor beta chain was observed in a study of OX40 agonist ivuxolimab in advanced cancers. Trimming shortened V by 8 bases and J by 6 bases, and 22 bases separated the two germline ends. The CDR3 has 15 amino acids. Germline lookup yields CDR1 MDHEN and CDR2 SYDVKM. Produced via immunoSEQ multiplex PCR; TCRdb's table is partial and in-frame only. Of tens of thousands of clones listed, almost 85% were seen once; the top ten hold 5%. This rearrangement joins TRBV28 to TRBJ1-1; D is possibly TRBD1 (5 bases). The source is an adult with an advanced solid tumor such as melanoma, head and neck, liver or kidney cancer. The sequencing used CD4+ or CD8+ T cells sorted from blood, collected in a trial of the OX40 agonist ivuxolimab. CDR3 bases: TGTGCCAGCCAGCGCGGGGGGGTAGGTCGTTCTGAAGCTTTCTTT. Encoded protein: CASQRGGVGRSEAFF.